These 19 T cell receptor beta chains came from one sample sequenced in a study of shared clonotypes between healthy human individuals. Libraries were prepared by immunoSEQ multiplex PCR; TCRdb keeps only in-frame clonotypes and omits some of them. The profile shows about 480,000 clones, 60% to 80% of them singletons. Sequencing used PBMCs. Receptor source: a woman aged 40 to 49 in good health. Some clones in this sample may be carry-over from other donors' samples.

The rearrangement uses TRBV11-2 and TRBJ2-7, with TRBD2 matching 11 bases. This CDR3 has 16 residues. Germline lookup yields CDR1 SGHAT and CDR2 FQNNGV. Germline trimming cut 4 bases from V and 5 bases from J; bases unmatched to any gene: 10. CDR3 nucleotide sequence: TGTGCCAGCAGCTCCTTAGCGGGAGGGCCAATACACGAGCAGTACTTC. This sequence encodes CASSSLAGGPIHEQYF.

This clone appeared a single time. The V gene is TRBV5-5, the J gene TRBJ2-7; D is perhaps TRBD2 (5 bases). CDR3 length equals 13 residues. CDR1 is SGHKS and CDR2 is YYEKEE in the germline V gene (reference sequence). V lost 4 bases and J lost 9, with 17 bases in between. CDR3 in DNA: TGTGCCAGCAGCCAAGGACTGTTGGGTGGGCAGTACTTC. It encodes CASSQGLLGGQYF.

The chain joins TRBV19 to TRBJ1-2; the D is unclear. The CDR3 contains 14 residues. Trimming took off 2 bases at V and 2 bases at J, with 9 bases between the two ends. Germline CDR1 and CDR2: LNHDA and SQIVND (reference sequence). This CDR3 reads CASSINSQNYGYTF. The CDR3 DNA is TGTGCCAGTAGTATAAACAGCCAAAACTATGGCTACACCTTC.

This clone was seen a single time. The genes are TRBV7-2 and TRBJ1-3; D perhaps matches TRBD1 (5 bases). CDR3 length: 15 amino acids. Trimming stripped 5 bases from V and 2 bases from J, with 13 bases between. Germline V CDR1 and CDR2: SGHTA, FQGNSA. The CDR3 nucleotides are TGTGCCAGCAGCCCATCAAGGGACCCTGGAAACACCATATATTTT. Its protein product is CASSPSRDPGNTIYF.

The chain is built from TRBV5-1 and TRBJ2-7; weak D call: TRBD1 (5 bases). Germline V gene sequence: CDR1 SGHRS, CDR2 YFSETQ. The length of the CDR3 is 14 residues. Trimming removed 0 bases at V and 2 bases at J, with 9 bases between. In DNA form, the CDR3 reads TGCGCCAGCAGCTTGGATCCAGGGACCTACGAGCAGTACTTC. It translates to CASSLDPGTYEQYF.

This clone was observed once. The rearrangement joins TRBV13 to TRBJ1-2, with 7 bases fitting TRBD1. Germline lookup yields CDR1 PRHDT and CDR2 FYEKMQ (reference sequence). V dropped 4 bases and J dropped 4; count of bases not matched to a gene: 9. The CDR3 length is 15 residues. Written as DNA, the CDR3 is TGTGCCAGCAGCTCGGGCCCGGGACAGATCTATGGCTACACCTTC. This codes for CASSSGPGQIYGYTF. The full variable domain, with the rest looked up from reference TRBV13 and TRBJ1-2, is AAGVIQSPRHLIKEKRETATLKCYPIPRHDTVYWYQQGPGQDPQFLISFYEKMQSDKGSIPDRFSAQQFSDYHSELNMSSLELGDSALYFCASSSGPGQIYGYTFGSGTRLTVV.

This sequence joins TRBV7-8 and TRBJ2-5, with 8 bases matching TRBD1. With 5 bases clipped from V and 5 bases from J, the junction kept 10 bases outside the gene matches. The germline V gene has CDR1 SGHVS and CDR2 FQNEAQ. The length of the CDR3 is 15 residues. CDR3 coding DNA: TGTGCCAGCAGCCCTGGACAGGGAAGGGTGGAGACCCAGTACTTC. It codes for CASSPGQGRVETQYF. Full variable domain (rest looked up from reference TRBV7-8 and TRBJ2-5): GAGVSQSPRYKVAKRGQDVALRCDPISGHVSLFWYQQALGQGPEFLTYFQNEAQLDKSGLPSDRFFAERPEGSVSTLKIQRTQQEDSAVYLCASSPGQGRVETQYFGPGTRLLVL.

This clone was detected only once. The rearrangement joins TRBV5-8 to TRBJ2-4; D possibly matches TRBD1 or TRBD2 (5 bases each). Germline V CDR1 and CDR2: SGHTS, YDEGEE. The CDR3 spans 14 residues. Between the trimmed V and J ends, which lost 4 bases and 8 bases, there was a span of 16 bases. The CDR3 nucleotides read TGTGCCAGCAGCCACCTCCGAGGGGTGGACATTCAGTACTTC. Its translation is CASSHLRGVDIQYF.

The rearrangement joins TRBV28 to TRBJ2-7, with 9 bases lining up with TRBD2. Germline V lookup: CDR1 MDHEN, CDR2 SYDVKM. The CDR3 consists of 13 residues. Trimming took 10 bases from V and 2 from J; bases not matched to a gene: 6. CDR3 region: CAIQTSGPYEQYF. CDR3 coding DNA: TGTGCCATCCAGACTAGCGGTCCCTACGAGCAGTACTTC.

The chain couples TRBV28 to TRBJ1-4; D gene unclear. The V end lost 5 bases, the J end lost 7 bases, and 11 bases lay between the germline ends. Per germline, CDR1 MDHEN and CDR2 SYDVKM. This CDR3 spans 13 amino acids. The CDR3 protein is CASSGISGEKLFF. CDR3 nucleotide sequence: TGTGCCAGCAGTGGCATATCAGGTGAAAAACTGTTTTTT.

This chain connects TRBV19 to TRBJ2-6; a possible D gene is TRBD1 (5 bases). Trimming stripped 4 bases from V and 0 bases from J, with 10 bases between. This CDR3 comprises 16 residues. Germline CDR1 LNHDA, CDR2 SQIVND (reference sequence). The CDR3 nucleotides read TGTGCCAGTAGTAGTTACAGGAGCTCTGGGGCCAACGTCCTGACTTTC. Translating it yields CASSSYRSSGANVLTF.

The genes are TRBV10-2 and TRBJ2-7; TRBD1 aligns across 8 bases. The CDR3 extends over 15 amino acids. V lost 6 bases to trimming and J lost 3 bases; unmatched junction nucleotides: 10. CDR1 WSHSY and CDR2 SAAADI come from the germline V gene. The CDR3 bases are TGCGCCAGCAGCCACACCGGGACAGGTCACTACGAGCAGTACTTC. It encodes CASSHTGTGHYEQYF.

V and J are TRBV7-2 and TRBJ2-1; 14 nucleotides align to TRBD2. CDR1 SGHTA and CDR2 FQGNSA come from the germline V gene. The CDR3 has 17 residues. Unmatched junction bases numbered 10, after V lost 5 bases and J lost 7 bases. CDR3 protein: CASSPRLAGGPGNEQFF. CDR3 DNA: TGTGCCAGCAGCCCCCGACTAGCGGGAGGGCCGGGAAATGAGCAGTTCTTC. Combining the CDR3 with reference TRBV7-2 and TRBJ2-1 gives the whole variable domain GAGVSQSPSNKVTEKGKDVELRCDPISGHTALYWYRQSLGQGLEFLIYFQGNSAPDKSGLPSDRFSAERTGGSVSTLTIQRTQQEDSAVYLCASSPRLAGGPGNEQFFGPGTRLTVL.

The chain carries TRBV7-2 and TRBJ2-1, with TRBD2 matching over 8 bases. The CDR3 is 15 amino acids. CDR1 is SGHTA, CDR2 FQGNSA, per germline. J was trimmed by 1 base and V by 6 bases; bases with no gene match: 5. The CDR3 region has the DNA TGTGCCAGCAGATTAACGGGAGGGTCCTACAATGAGCAGTTCTTC. Its protein is CASRLTGGSYNEQFF.

The genes are TRBV18 and TRBJ2-1; 13 bases are shared with TRBD2. Looked up from germline, CDR1 is KGHSH and CDR2 is LQKENI. V dropped 4 bases and J dropped 5; count of bases not matched to a gene: 11. The CDR3 is 18 amino acids. The CDR3 reads CASSLGTSGNPLHNEQFF. The CDR3 DNA is TGTGCCAGCTCACTCGGGACTAGCGGGAACCCCCTTCACAATGAGCAGTTCTTC.

The genes are TRBV5-4 and TRBJ2-2; D is perhaps TRBD2 (6 bases). V was pared by 0 bases and J by 1 base, with 13 bases between. The germline CDR1 and CDR2 sequences are SGHNT and YYREEE (reference sequence). CDR3 length equals 17 residues. The CDR3 spells CASSLAEGSGNTGELFF. The CDR3 DNA reads TGTGCCAGCAGCTTGGCCGAGGGTAGCGGGAACACCGGGGAGCTGTTTTTT.

This chain links TRBV5-4 with TRBJ2-5; weak D call: TRBD1 (6 bases). Trimming pared 0 bases from V and 2 bases from J, leaving 8 bases between. CDR3 length: 14 amino acids. Germline V gene sequence: CDR1 SGHNT, CDR2 YYREEE (reference sequence). The CDR3 spells CASSLVGQQETQYF. The CDR3 DNA follows: TGTGCCAGCAGCTTGGTCGGACAGCAAGAGACCCAGTACTTC.

The genes are TRBV2 and TRBJ1-4; D gene unclear. From germline, CDR1 is SNHLY and CDR2 FYNNEI. The CDR3 is made up of 13 amino acids. Trimming left V 4 bases short and J 13 bases short, with 16 bases between. For the CDR3, the DNA is TGTGCCAGCAGTGGTAACGGGCCCTCAGGACTGTTTTTT. Its translation: CASSGNGPSGLFF.

This chain joins TRBV7-8 and TRBJ2-3; 8 nucleotides agree with TRBD1. V lost 4 bases to trimming and J lost 2 bases; unmatched junction nucleotides: 11. The CDR3 consists of 17 residues. Germline V lookup: CDR1 SGHVS, CDR2 FQNEAQ. CDR3 in amino acids: CASSSRTGRTFTDTQYF. DNA for the CDR3: TGTGCCAGCAGCTCCCGGACAGGGCGGACTTTCACAGATACGCAGTATTTT.